A selection of T cell receptor beta chains follows, all from one sample in a study of shared clonotypes between healthy human individuals. The method was immunoSEQ multiplex PCR; TCRdb's version includes in-frame clones alone and lacks a portion of them. The sample includes roughly 500,000 clones, roughly 80% of them seen just once. The specimen sequenced was PBMCs. These receptors came from a woman aged 40 to 50 in good health. Some clones in this sample may be carry-over from other donors' samples. Both conserved end residues are part of each CDR3. A D gene is named only where the DNA matches it firmly. Clone size is given for some rows only: seen once, a few or many times, or a class if the clone is expanded.

14,TRBJ2-5,.,TRBV5-5,.,TGTGCCAGCAGCTTGGGACAGTATCAAGAGACCCAGTACTTC,CASSLGQYQETQYF
14,TRBJ1-5,few,TRBV7-3,.,TGTGCCAGCAGCTTAGCCCTTAGCAATCAGCCCCAGCATTTT,CASSLALSNQPQHF
15,TRBJ2-3,once,TRBV7-3,.,TGTGCCAGCAGCTTAACTTCGACCTACACAGATACGCAGTATTTT,CASSLTSTYTDTQYF
14,TRBJ2-7,.,TRBV5-8,.,TGTGCCAGCGCGGACAGGAGGGGCTCCTACGAGCAGTACTTC,CASADRRGSYEQYF
15,TRBJ1-4,.,TRBV11-2,.,TGTGCCAGCAGCTTAGATATGGGCCTCGGTGAAAAACTGTTTTTT,CASSLDMGLGEKLFF
17,TRBJ2-1,.,TRBV6-1,TRBD2,TGTGCCAGCAGTGATGAGACTAGCGGCCTTACCTACAATGAGCAGTTCTTC,CASSDETSGLTYNEQFF
13,TRBJ1-2,.,TRBV28,.,TGTGCCAGCGTGGGGGGGGTTGGATATGGCTACACCTTC,CASVGGVGYGYTF
14,TRBJ2-2,.,TRBV29-1,.,TGCAGCGTTCGGTCTAGCACGAACACCGGGGAGCTGTTTTTT,CSVRSSTNTGELFF
15,TRBJ2-7,.,TRBV6-1,.,TGTGCCAGCAGTGAAGCCCCTGCGAGCTCCTACGAGCAGTACTTC,CASSEAPASSYEQYF
13,TRBJ1-2,.,TRBV5-6,.,TGTGCCAGCAGCTCCCTTGGGGAGGATGGCTACACCTTC,CASSSLGEDGYTF
13,TRBJ1-2,.,TRBV7-8,.,TGTGCCAGCAGCTTAGGATATAACTATGGCTACACCTTC,CASSLGYNYGYTF
13,TRBJ1-1,.,TRBV5-1,.,TGCGCCAGCAGCTTGACGCCCAGCACTGAAGCTTTCTTT,CASSLTPSTEAFF
14,TRBJ2-3,.,TRBV11-2,.,TGTGCCAGCAGCTTAGTTTCCAGGAGAGGTACGCAGTATTTT,CASSLVSRRGTQYF
15,TRBJ1-2,.,TRBV7-8,.,TGTGCCAGCAGCTTATACAGGGAGAGTAGGAATGGCTACACCTTC,CASSLYRESRNGYTF
13,TRBJ1-1,.,TRBV15,.,TGTGCCACCAGCAGAGACCCAGACACTGAAGCTTTCTTT,CATSRDPDTEAFF
15,TRBJ1-3,.,TRBV18,.,TGTGCCAGCTCATTCACTGTGGGGCCTGGAAACACCATATATTTT,CASSFTVGPGNTIYF
12,TRBJ2-3,.,TRBV4-2,.,TGTGCCAGCAGCCAGGAGACAGATACGCAGTATTTT,CASSQETDTQYF
15,TRBJ2-1,.,TRBV6-5,.,TGTGCCAGCAGCCCCCGGGCGGGTGGTTACAATGAGCAGTTCTTC,CASSPRAGGYNEQFF
15,TRBJ2-6,.,TRBV28,.,TGTGCCAGCAGTCCCGGGGGCCCTGGGGCCAACGTCCTGACTTTC,CASSPGGPGANVLTF
15,TRBJ2-1,few,TRBV2,TRBD2,TGTGCCACTAGCGGGAGAGGCTGGGGCAACAATGAGCAGTTCTTC,CATSGRGWGNNEQFF
15,TRBJ2-7,.,TRBV11-2,TRBD2,TGTGCCAGCAGCTTAGGAACTAGCGGGACCCACGAGCAGTACTTC,CASSLGTSGTHEQYF
14,TRBJ1-1,once,TRBV19,.,TGTGCCAGTAGTATATCACAAGGTGGCACTGAAGCTTTCTTT,CASSISQGGTEAFF
14,TRBJ2-2,once,TRBV18,.,TGTGCCAGCTCACCAGAATCGAACACCGGGGAGCTGTTTTTT,CASSPESNTGELFF
15,TRBJ1-2,.,TRBV6-6,.,TGTGCCAGCAGGATAGGTCGGTCAGGGTCAGATGGCTACACCTTC,CASRIGRSGSDGYTF
15,TRBJ2-5,.,TRBV7-7,TRBD1,TGTGCTAGCAGCACCCGGGACAGGGAATATGAGACCCAGTACTTC,CASSTRDREYETQYF
9,TRBJ2-1,.,TRBV29-1,.,TGCAGCGTTGAAGAAGAGCAGTTCTTC,CSVEEEQFF
13,TRBJ2-1,.,TRBV6-5,TRBD2,TGTGCCAGCAAGCCTAGCGGGAGGAATGAGCAGTTCTTC,CASKPSGRNEQFF
16,TRBJ2-2,.,TRBV5-4,TRBD2,TGTGCCAGCAGCCTGGGACTAGCGGGAGACACCGGGGAGCTGTTTTTT,CASSLGLAGDTGELFF
16,TRBJ2-3,.,TRBV30,.,TGTGCCTGGAGTGTACTTACTGATATTTACACAGATACGCAGTATTTT,CAWSVLTDIYTDTQYF
13,TRBJ1-1,.,TRBV29-1,.,TGCAGCGTTGTTGTACAGGGAGGTACTGAAGCTTTCTTT,CSVVVQGGTEAFF
17,TRBJ1-5,.,TRBV28,TRBD1,TGTGCCAGCTTCCCCTTCGACAGGGGCCTTAGCAATCAGCCCCAGCATTTT,CASFPFDRGLSNQPQHF
16,TRBJ2-6,.,TRBV2,.,TGTGCCAGCAGTGAAGGGCGGGGTACGGGGGCCAACGTCCTGACTTTC,CASSEGRGTGANVLTF
15,TRBJ1-2,many,TRBV28,.,TGTGCCAGCAGCCCCCCGGGGGGGGCTAACTATGGCTACACCTTC,CASSPPGGANYGYTF
13,TRBJ1-4,.,TRBV19,TRBD1,TGTGCCACCCAGGACAGGGGTAATGAAAAACTGTTTTTT,CATQDRGNEKLFF
11,TRBJ2-7,.,TRBV4-1,.,TGCGCCAGCGGGAGGTTCGACGAGCAGTACTTC,CASGRFDEQYF
15,TRBJ2-2,.,TRBV7-9,TRBD1,TGTGCCAGCAGCTTCTGGACAGGGAACACCGGGGAGCTGTTTTTT,CASSFWTGNTGELFF
15,TRBJ2-3,.,TRBV27,TRBD2,TGTGCCAGCAGTTTATCGATAGGCGGGGGGGATACGCAGTATTTT,CASSLSIGGGDTQYF
16,TRBJ2-7,.,TRBV5-6,TRBD1,TGTGCCAGCAGCCCAGGGACAGGGGGTCTCACCTACGAGCAGTACTTC,CASSPGTGGLTYEQYF
15,TRBJ2-2,.,TRBV10-3,.,TGTGCCATCAGGGGCTGGGGGGAGTTGTCCGGGGAGCTGTTTTTT,CAIRGWGELSGELFF
14,TRBJ1-1,few,TRBV5-4,.,TGTGCCAGCAGCTTAATCAGGGCGAACACTGAAGCTTTCTTT,CASSLIRANTEAFF
14,TRBJ2-1,.,TRBV6-6,TRBD2,TGTGCCAGCAGTTACGTAGCGGGAAGTTATGAGCAGTTCTTC,CASSYVAGSYEQFF
17,TRBJ2-7,.,TRBV10-2,TRBD1,TGCGCCAGCAGTGAAATCCCGGGACAGGGGACCCCCTACGAGCAGTACTTC,CASSEIPGQGTPYEQYF
16,TRBJ2-5,.,TRBV7-6,.,TGTGCCAGCAGCGCAAATCCTGGACAGCGCCAAGAGACCCAGTACTTC,CASSANPGQRQETQYF
13,TRBJ1-4,.,TRBV27,.,TGTGCCAGCAGTTGGACCCTAAATGAAAAACTGTTTTTT,CASSWTLNEKLFF
13,TRBJ2-5,few,TRBV7-6,.,TGTGCCAGCAGTTGGGCAGAGCAAGAGACCCAGTACTTC,CASSWAEQETQYF